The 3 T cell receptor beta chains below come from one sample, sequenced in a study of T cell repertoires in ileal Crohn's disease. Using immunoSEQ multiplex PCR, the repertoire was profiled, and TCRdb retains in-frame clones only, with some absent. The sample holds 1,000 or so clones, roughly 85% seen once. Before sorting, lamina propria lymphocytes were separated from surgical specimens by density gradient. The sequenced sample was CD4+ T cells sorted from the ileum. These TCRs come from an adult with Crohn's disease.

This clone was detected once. CDR3 region: CASSLGHTYEQYF. CDR3 sequence (DNA): TGTGCCAGCAGCCTCGGACATACCTACGAGCAGTACTTC. V and J are TRBV14 and TRBJ2-7; possible D gene TRBD1, 5 bases. CDR1 and CDR2 (germline): SGHDN, FVKESK. V gave up 4 bases and J gave up 2 bases, with 9 bases separating them. The CDR3 consists of 13 residues.

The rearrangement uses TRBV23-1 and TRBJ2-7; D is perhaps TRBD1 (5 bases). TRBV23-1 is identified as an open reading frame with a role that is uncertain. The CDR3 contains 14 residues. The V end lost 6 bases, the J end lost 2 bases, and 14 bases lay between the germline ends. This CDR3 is CASRGHRSAYEQYF. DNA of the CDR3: TGCGCCAGCAGGGGGCACAGATCCGCCTACGAGCAGTACTTC.

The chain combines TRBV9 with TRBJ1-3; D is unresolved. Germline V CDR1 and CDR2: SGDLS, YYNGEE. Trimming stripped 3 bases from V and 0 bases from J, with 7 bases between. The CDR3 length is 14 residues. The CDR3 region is CASSARVSGNTIYF. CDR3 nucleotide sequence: TGTGCCAGCAGCGCGCGGGTCTCTGGAAACACCATATATTTT.